One and the same sample provided the 26 T cell receptor beta chains below, sequenced in a study of CD8 T cells in ankylosing spondylitis. MiXCR, run by TCRdb on the 5' RACE reads, gives a single entry per CDR3 protein. The sample shows 200,000 to 300,000 distinct CDR3 sequences, around 25% of them seen only once. Sequenced: blood, either unsorted or a sorted T cell fraction (not recorded which). The receptors derive from a male donor with ankylosing spondylitis or in good health (not recorded which).

This clonotype showed up many times. This CDR3 is CSAGQGFDYGYTF. In DNA, the CDR3 is TGCAGTGCAGGACAGGGGTTCGACTATGGCTACACCTTC. The chain has TRBV20-1 and TRBJ1-2, with 9 positions matching TRBD1. The CDR3 is 13 residues long. Germline values: CDR1 DFQATT, CDR2 SNEGSKA (reference sequence). V shed 6 bases and J 3 bases; nucleotides not matched to a gene: 5.

This clonotype was detected only a few times. The rearrangement links TRBV12-3 or TRBV12-4 to TRBJ2-3; D is unclear. This CDR3 has 13 residues. The V end was cut by 3 bases, the J end by 5 bases, with 9 bases between. Here the CDR3 DNA reads TGTGCCAGCAGTTTCCCTCGTGGAGATACGCAGTATTTT. It specifies CASSFPRGDTQYF.

The rearrangement links TRBV9 to TRBJ2-3, with D perhaps TRBD1 (5 bases). The V gene lost 4 bases and the J gene lost 1 base, with 10 bases spanning the gap. CDR1 SGDLS and CDR2 YYNGEE come from the germline V gene. The CDR3 covers 14 residues. For the CDR3, the DNA is TGTGCCAGCAGCTCACAGACAGGCACAGATACGCAGTATTTT. It is translated as CASSSQTGTDTQYF.

This clonotype has more than one count but fewer than ten. The V and J genes are TRBV7-2 and TRBJ2-3; possible D gene TRBD1, 6 bases. V was clipped by 8 bases and J by 8 bases, with 17 bases between them. Per the germline V gene, CDR1 is SGHTA and CDR2 is FQGNSA. The CDR3 spans 13 residues. CDR3 loop: CASHLAGAFTQYF. CDR3 coding DNA: TGTGCCAGCCATCTGGCAGGGGCCTTTACGCAGTATTTT.

The J gene is TRBJ2-7, the V gene TRBV14, with D possibly TRBD2 on 5 matching bases. V was trimmed by 1 base and J by 7 bases, leaving 8 bases between them. CDR1 is SGHDN and CDR2 is FVKESK in the germline V gene. The CDR3 length is 12 residues. The CDR3 protein is CASSQVRGEQYF. CDR3 sequence (DNA): TGTGCCAGCAGCCAAGTGAGAGGGGAGCAGTACTTC.

This clonotype was detected ten times or more. The chain employs TRBV18 and TRBJ2-5, with 10 bases aligning to TRBD2. Germline V CDR1 and CDR2: KGHSH, LQKENI. The CDR3 spans 16 residues. Trimming removed 0 bases from V and 7 bases from J; junction bases left unmatched: 8. CDR3 amino acids: CASSPPGLALMGTQYF. The CDR3 DNA follows: TGTGCCAGCTCACCACCGGGACTAGCGCTGATGGGGACCCAGTACTTC. Full variable domain (missing parts from reference TRBV18 and TRBJ2-5): NAGVMQNPRHLVRRRGQEARLRCSPMKGHSHVYWYRQLPEEGLKFMVYLQKENIIDESGMPKERFSAEFPKEGPSILRIQQVVRGDSAAYFCASSPPGLALMGTQYFGPGTRLLVL.

This clonotype has more than one count but fewer than ten. The rearrangement joins TRBV24-1 to TRBJ2-7, with 7 bases lining up with TRBD1. The V segment lost 2 bases and the J segment 9 bases; nucleotides outside the gene matches: 9. Germline CDR1 KGHDR, CDR2 SFDVKD. This CDR3 is 14 amino acids long. The CDR3 region is CATSDSTTGARQYF. CDR3 coding DNA: TGTGCCACCAGTGATTCCACCACAGGGGCCAGGCAGTACTTC.

This clonotype turned up a few times. The chain couples TRBV5-1 to TRBJ1-1; TRBD1 matches 8 bases. V gave up 4 bases and J gave up 1 base; unmatched junction bases: 12. Germline CDR1 and CDR2: SGHRS and YFSETQ. The CDR3 totals 17 residues. The chain's CDR3 is CASSPGQGGGSNTEAFF. CDR3 nucleotides: TGCGCCAGCAGCCCCGGACAGGGAGGGGGTTCGAACACTGAAGCTTTCTTT.

The V and J genes are TRBV29-1 and TRBJ2-5; D unclear. Trimming removed 7 bases at V and 7 bases at J, with 10 bases between. Germline values: CDR1 SQVTM, CDR2 ANQGSEA. CDR3 length: 10 residues. The CDR3 protein is CSAEEGTQYF. As DNA, the CDR3 is TGCAGCGCCGAAGAAGGGACCCAGTACTTC.

This chain uses TRBV12-3 or TRBV12-4 with TRBJ2-7; possible D gene TRBD2, 7 bases. Trimming pared 3 bases from V and 5 bases from J, leaving 14 bases between. There are 14 residues in the CDR3. The CDR3: CASSLSGGSDEQYF. In DNA, the CDR3 is TGTGCCAGCAGTTTGTCGGGGGGCTCAGACGAGCAGTACTTC.

This clonotype was picked up a small number of times. The chain links TRBV10-2 to TRBJ1-2; 9 bases match TRBD1. V trimming: 10 bases; J trimming: 8 bases; junction bases outside the gene matches: 11. The germline CDR1 and CDR2 sequences are WSHSY and SAAADI. This CDR3 is 13 amino acids long. The CDR3 DNA follows: TGCGCCACTGGACCGGGACAGGGTAGAGGCTACACCTTC. Protein: CATGPGQGRGYTF.

This clonotype showed up many times. This chain links TRBV13 with TRBJ2-1, with D maybe TRBD1 (6 bases). CDR3 size: 19 residues. The germline CDR1 and CDR2 sequences are PRHDT and FYEKMQ (reference sequence). V was cut by 5 bases and J by 6 bases, with 29 bases left in between. The CDR3 DNA reads TGTGCCAGCAGCGCACCCACGGCAGGGGTAAACGTTGGGTTCAATGAGCAGTTCTTC. Its protein product is CASSAPTAGVNVGFNEQFF.

This sequence joins TRBV12-3 or TRBV12-4 and TRBJ1-1, with no clear D. The CDR3 totals 13 residues. Trimming stripped 3 bases from V and 3 bases from J, with 8 bases between. CDR3 bases: TGTGCCAGCAGTTTTAAGGGTTACACTGAAGCTTTCTTT. Its protein product is CASSFKGYTEAFF.

The table lists this clonotype with a few counts. The genes are TRBV6-5 and TRBJ2-5, with 8 bases matching TRBD2. The CDR3 is made up of 16 amino acids. Germline CDR1 reads MNHEY; CDR2 reads SVGAGI. V gave up 5 bases and J gave up 7 bases; unmatched junction bases: 15. As DNA, the CDR3 is TGTGCCAGCAGTACCCGAAGGGGACTAGAGATTGGGACCCAGTACTTC. This translates into CASSTRRGLEIGTQYF.

V is TRBV12-3 or TRBV12-4 and J is TRBJ1-5; 10 nucleotides align to TRBD1. The CDR3 consists of 14 residues. V shed 5 bases, J shed 6 bases, and the junction held 4 bases outside the gene matches. CDR3: CASSRDRGPQPQHF. The DNA of the CDR3 is TGTGCCAGCAGTCGGGACAGGGGTCCTCAGCCCCAGCATTTT.

At least ten counts were recorded for this clonotype. The chain links TRBV7-2 to TRBJ2-7; D call uncertain. The length of the CDR3 is 13 residues. CDR1 and CDR2 (germline): SGHTA, FQGNSA. V was shortened by 1 base and J by 4 bases, with 8 bases between the two germline ends. CDR3 nucleotide sequence: TGTGCCAGCAGCTTAGTTGGGGTTTACGAGCAGTACTTC. Its translation is CASSLVGVYEQYF.

The chain couples TRBV5-1 to TRBJ2-2, with a weak D call TRBD1 (6 bases). The CDR3 is made up of 16 amino acids. Trimming shortened V by 4 bases and J by 1 base, and 14 bases separated the two germline ends. The germline CDR1 and CDR2 sequences are SGHRS and YFSETQ. The CDR3 protein is CASSPRGRGNTGELFF. The CDR3 nucleotides are TGCGCCAGCAGCCCAAGGGGGAGAGGGAACACCGGGGAGCTGTTTTTT. Filled out from reference TRBV5-1 and TRBJ2-2, the complete variable domain reads KAGVTQTPRYLIKTRGQQVTLSCSPISGHRSVSWYQQTPGQGLQFLFEYFSETQRNKGNFPGRFSGRQFSNSRSEMNVSTLELGDSALYLCASSPRGRGNTGELFFGEGSRLTVL.

The rearrangement links TRBV10-2 to TRBJ1-1; D not resolved. Trimming took 7 bases from V and 1 from J, leaving 7 bases between them. CDR1 and CDR2 from the germline V gene are WSHSY and SAAADI. CDR3 length equals 12 residues. CDR3 DNA: TGCGCCAGCAAGACACCGAACACTGAAGCTTTCTTT. Residues: CASKTPNTEAFF.

The chain employs TRBV7-8 and TRBJ2-3; D ambiguous. The germline V gene encodes CDR1 SGHVS and CDR2 FQNEAQ. This CDR3 has 14 amino acids. V was shortened by 5 bases and J by 1 base, with 10 bases between the two germline ends. Here the CDR3 reads CASSRRMGTDTQYF. The CDR3 DNA is TGTGCCAGCAGCCGTAGAATGGGCACAGATACGCAGTATTTT.

This clonotype was found many times. The V and J genes are TRBV5-5 and TRBJ2-3, with D perhaps TRBD2 (6 bases). This CDR3 has 17 residues. Germline CDR1 and CDR2: SGHKS and YYEKEE (reference sequence). Trimming left V 0 bases short and J 2 bases short, with 16 bases between. The CDR3 coding sequence is TGTGCCAGCAGCTTGGCGATTGGACTACTCGACACAGATACGCAGTATTTT. Translated: CASSLAIGLLDTDTQYF.

This clonotype was seen a handful of times. This chain connects TRBV10-1 to TRBJ2-2; no clear D. The CDR3 runs 12 residues. V lost 3 bases and J 7 bases, leaving 6 bases between the germline ends. Germline V gene data show CDR1 as WNHNN and CDR2 as SYGVQD (reference sequence). CDR3 in DNA: TGCGCCAGCAGTGAAGGTCACGGGGAGCTGTTTTTT. Translation: CASSEGHGELFF.

This clonotype came up many times. This chain uses TRBV7-2 with TRBJ2-3; a possible D gene is TRBD1 (5 bases). CDR1 and CDR2 (germline): SGHTA, FQGNSA. The V and J ends lost 0 bases and 2 bases respectively, with 9 bases between them. There are 15 residues in the CDR3. CDR3 DNA sequence: TGTGCCAGCAGCTTAGCGGCCAGGGTCACAGATACGCAGTATTTT. This codes for CASSLAARVTDTQYF.

The chain uses TRBV10-3 and TRBJ2-6; 11 bases match TRBD1. The germline gives CDR1 ENHRY, CDR2 SYGVKD. The CDR3 totals 16 residues. Trimming at V came to 3 bases and at J to 4 bases, leaving 2 bases not matched to a gene. CDR3 DNA sequence: TGTGCCATCAGTGATGGACAGGGGGCCGGGGCCAACGTCCTGACTTTC. As protein: CAISDGQGAGANVLTF.

This clonotype was counted between two and nine times. The chain couples TRBV7-2 to TRBJ2-1, with D possibly TRBD2 on 6 matching bases. This CDR3 has 13 amino acids. The V gene's germline CDR1 is SGHTA and CDR2 FQGNSA. The ends were cut back, 3 bases at V and 8 bases at J, with 11 bases in the middle. The CDR3 DNA reads as TGTGCCAGCAGCTTGCCGGGACTTTATGAGCAGTTCTTC. Protein product: CASSLPGLYEQFF. The whole variable domain, filled in from reference TRBV7-2 and TRBJ2-1, reads GAGVSQSPSNKVTEKGKDVELRCDPISGHTALYWYRQSLGQGLEFLIYFQGNSAPDKSGLPSDRFSAERTGGSVSTLTIQRTQQEDSAVYLCASSLPGLYEQFFGPGTRLTVL.

The rearrangement links TRBV4-2 to TRBJ2-3, with D unclear. The CDR3 runs to 14 residues. V was shortened by 2 bases and J by 4 bases, with 10 bases between the two germline ends. Germline V CDR1 and CDR2: LGHNA, YNFKEQ. The chain's CDR3 is CASSQSSKSDTQYF. The CDR3 DNA reads as TGTGCCAGCAGCCAATCCAGCAAGTCAGATACGCAGTATTTT.

V is TRBV7-2 and J is TRBJ2-5; TRBD2 matches at 9 bases. V trimming: 4 bases; J trimming: 5 bases; junction bases outside the gene matches: 5. Germline-derived CDR1 and CDR2 are SGHTA and FQGNSA. There are 14 residues in the CDR3. CDR3 bases: TGTGCCAGCAGCTCCCTGGCGGGAGGGGAGACCCAGTACTTC. It is translated as CASSSLAGGETQYF.